The present TCR beta chain was sequenced within a study of Ad26.COV2.S vaccination and SARS-CoV-2 variants. Study summary: Vaccine-arm donor from the placebo-controlled COV1001 Ad26.COV2.S trial. The study's findings and limits: Similar non-spike TCR breadth was observed in recipients of vaccine and of placebo. Vaccine recipients showed a spike-specific TCR breadth that was higher than in placebo recipients.

On this clone itself: The antigen is unknown.

Regarding treatment: about 20 received Ad26.COV2.S at low or high dose, single or two shots; 5 received placebo; per-sample allocation not given. The samples were gathered on day 63 after the first injection of vaccine or placebo. An adult of 18-55 years in Boston served as donor. CDR3 length: 14 residues. Generated by immunoSEQ multiplex PCR, the TCRdb table keeps only in-frame clones and is missing some. The sample carries 360,000 or so clones, over 75% recorded once. The V and J genes are TRBV21-1 and TRBJ2-7; the D segment call TRBD2 is taken from the table without a DNA check. TRBV21-1 is reported as a pseudogene. The TCR comes from a person between 18 and 60 years old who received the Ad26.COV2.S COVID-19 vaccine or a placebo. The sample in question was peripheral blood, obtained in a trial of Ad26.COV2.S vaccine versus placebo. CDR3 nucleotides: TGTGCCAGCAGCGCATTGGCGGGGTACTACGAGCAGTACTTC. Translation gives CASSALAGYYEQYF.